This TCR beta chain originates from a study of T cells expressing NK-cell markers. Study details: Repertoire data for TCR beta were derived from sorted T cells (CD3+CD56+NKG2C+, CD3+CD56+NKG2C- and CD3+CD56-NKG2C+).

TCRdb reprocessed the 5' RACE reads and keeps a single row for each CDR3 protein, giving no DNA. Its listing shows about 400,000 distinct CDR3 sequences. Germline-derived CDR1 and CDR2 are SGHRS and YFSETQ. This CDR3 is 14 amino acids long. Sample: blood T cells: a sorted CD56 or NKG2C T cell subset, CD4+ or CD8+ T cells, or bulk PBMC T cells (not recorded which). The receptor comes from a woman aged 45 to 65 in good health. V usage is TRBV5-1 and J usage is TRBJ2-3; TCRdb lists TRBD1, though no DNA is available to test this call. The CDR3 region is CASGIQGTPDTQYF.